This entry concerns a single T cell receptor (beta chain). Trimming pared 7 bases from V and 0 bases from J, leaving 7 bases between. Germline lookup yields CDR1 MNHEY and CDR2 SVGAGI. The CDR3 is 13 amino acids. These data belong to a study of blood T cell repertoires in COVID-19. Study information: COVID-19 samples, acute and convalescent, were from the United States, Italy and Spain. From T cells, B-cell-depleted T cells, or PBMCs came the material, which was cDNA or gDNA.

Methods used by the authors: By means of reference gene primer amplification, nucleated cell counts were estimated. Generated by immunoSEQ multiplex PCR, the TCRdb table keeps only in-frame clones and is missing some. V and J calls and clone size are given by that table; D and trimming were obtained from the DNA. Of approximately 140,000 clones detected, 85% to 90% appear once; the ten largest clones hold roughly 2.1%. Sequenced: peripheral blood. The chain combines TRBV6-5 with TRBJ1-3; no clear D. This TCR was recovered from a human donor in a cohort sampled during active COVID-19. CDR3 residues: CASKPSSGNTIYF. CDR3 DNA: TGTGCCAGCAAACCGAGCTCTGGAAACACCATATATTTT.